These T cell receptor beta chains were read from a single sample in a study of blood T cell repertoires in COVID-19. Measured with immunoSEQ multiplex PCR; TCRdb has only the in-frame clones, and not every one. The repertoire holds 200,000 to 250,000 clones, around 91% seen once, with approximately 16% in the top ten. Specimen: PBMCs or T cells enriched from blood (not recorded which). The receptors shown here come from a man between 25 and 39 years old who had been exposed to COVID-19. Each CDR3 is given with its conserved first and last residue. The order of the fields is D gene, V gene, clone size, J gene, CDR3 protein, CDR3 DNA. A D gene is named only where the DNA matches it firmly. The size entry is marked missing in some rows and otherwise reads once, few, many or a size class.

TRBD2,TRBV19,-,TRBJ2-1,CASSLPGLAHPNEQFF,TGTGCCAGTAGTCTACCGGGACTAGCCCATCCCAATGAGCAGTTCTTC
TRBD2,TRBV5-1,-,TRBJ2-5,CASSLVAGGQETQYF,TGCGCCAGCAGCTTGGTCGCGGGGGGGCAAGAGACCCAGTACTTC
TRBD1,TRBV5-1,once,TRBJ2-1,CASRFATGGNNEQFF,TGCGCCAGCAGATTTGCGACAGGGGGGAACAATGAGCAGTTCTTC
TRBD1,TRBV11-2,-,TRBJ2-5,CASSLDRYRGRWETQYF,TGTGCCAGCAGCTTAGATCGTTACAGGGGGCGATGGGAGACCCAGTACTTC
-,TRBV6-5,-,TRBJ1-3,CASSRLGEAGNTIYF,TGTGCCAGCAGCCGCCTAGGAGAGGCTGGAAACACCATATATTTT
TRBD1,TRBV2,-,TRBJ2-3,CASNERGPLMQYF,TGTGCCAGCAACGAGAGGGGGCCGTTGATGCAGTATTTT
-,TRBV6-5,-,TRBJ1-2,CASRPRSWSWGYTF,TGTGCCAGCAGACCTCGGTCCTGGTCTTGGGGCTACACCTTC
-,TRBV5-3,-,TRBJ2-2,CARGTGYTGELFF,TGTGCCAGAGGAACAGGGTATACCGGGGAGCTGTTTTTT
TRBD1,TRBV29-1,-,TRBJ2-7,CSVAGTGLYEQYF,TGCAGCGTAGCAGGGACAGGACTCTACGAGCAGTACTTC
-,TRBV5-4,-,TRBJ1-5,CASSLDRQPQHF,TGTGCCAGCAGCTTGGACAGGCAGCCCCAGCATTTT
-,TRBV6-8,once,TRBJ2-7,CASTSGEDEQYF,TGTGCCAGCACCTCTGGGGAGGACGAGCAGTACTTC
TRBD2,TRBV7-7,-,TRBJ2-2,CASSLASGGNTGELFF,TGTGCCAGCAGCTTAGCTAGCGGGGGGAACACCGGGGAGCTGTTTTTT
TRBD1,TRBV7-6,-,TRBJ1-1,CASSLDREKDTEAFF,TGTGCCAGCAGCCTTGACAGGGAGAAGGACACTGAAGCTTTCTTT
TRBD2,TRBV11-2,-,TRBJ2-1,CASSFPGGEQFF,TGTGCCAGCAGCTTCCCGGGGGGAGAGCAGTTCTTC
TRBD2,TRBV4-2,-,TRBJ2-7,CASSQASGGSYEQYF,TGTGCCAGCAGCCAAGCTAGCGGGGGATCCTACGAGCAGTACTTC
TRBD1,TRBV5-1,-,TRBJ1-1,CASSFFPGTAQNTEAFF,TGCGCCAGCAGCTTTTTCCCCGGGACAGCACAGAACACTGAAGCTTTCTTT
TRBD1,TRBV5-1,-,TRBJ1-1,CASSIHRGSNTEAFF,TGCGCCAGCAGCATCCACAGGGGAAGCAACACTGAAGCTTTCTTT
TRBD1,TRBV24-1,-,TRBJ1-5,CATSATGGSGQPQHF,TGTGCCACCAGTGCTACAGGGGGCAGTGGACAGCCCCAGCATTTT
-,TRBV7-8,-,TRBJ1-5,CASSYTAGSNQPQHF,TGTGCCAGCAGCTATACGGCAGGCAGCAATCAGCCCCAGCATTTT
TRBD1,TRBV5-1,-,TRBJ2-3,CASSLRQGADTQYF,TGCGCCAGCAGCTTGAGACAGGGGGCAGATACGCAGTATTTT
-,TRBV3-1/TRBV3-2,once,TRBJ2-5,CASSQDSTQSRETQYF,TGTGCCAGCAGCCAAGATAGCACCCAGAGTCGGGAGACCCAGTACTTC
TRBD2,TRBV3-1/TRBV3-2,-,TRBJ2-5,CASSQQRGPQETQYF,TGTGCCAGCAGCCAACAGCGGGGGCCCCAAGAGACCCAGTACTTC
TRBD2,TRBV5-1,-,TRBJ2-2,CASSAGTSGDTGELFF,TGCGCCAGCAGCGCAGGGACTAGCGGGGATACCGGGGAGCTGTTTTTT
-,TRBV7-2,-,TRBJ2-7,CASSFGGASYEQYF,TGTGCCAGCAGCTTTGGCGGAGCATCCTACGAGCAGTACTTC
TRBD2,TRBV5-1,-,TRBJ2-7,CASSLGETTSVDYEQYF,TGCGCCAGCAGCTTGGGGGAAACTACTAGCGTTGACTACGAGCAGTACTTC
TRBD2,TRBV11-2,-,TRBJ2-5,CASSLEGTSGGATETQYF,TGTGCCAGCAGCTTAGAAGGGACTAGCGGGGGGGCCACAGAGACCCAGTACTTC
-,TRBV5-6,-,TRBJ1-5,CASSLAFTGNQPQHF,TGTGCCAGCAGCTTGGCATTTACAGGCAATCAGCCCCAGCATTTT